This T cell receptor (beta chain) comes out of a study of cytomegalovirus exposure and HLA in healthy donors. With 1 base clipped from V and 2 bases from J, the junction kept 3 bases outside the gene matches. This CDR3 comprises 16 residues. Germline loops: CDR1 SEHNR, CDR2 FQNEAQ (reference sequence). In the PCR, 60 Vbeta and 13 Jbeta primers were used. The protocol was immunoSEQ multiplex PCR, while the TCRdb copy is restricted to in-frame clones and leaves out a portion. This table holds under 200,000 clones, more than 80% found once. The TCR sequence derives from a woman younger than 35 in good health and CMV-seronegative. The V call is TRBV7-9, the J call TRBJ2-2, with 8 nucleotides matching TRBD1. Sequenced: PBMCs. This CDR3 reads CASSLGTGKNTGELFF. For the CDR3, the DNA is TGTGCCAGCAGCTTAGGGACAGGGAAAAACACCGGGGAGCTGTTTTTT. The whole variable domain, filled in from reference TRBV7-9 and TRBJ2-2, reads DTGVSQNPRHKITKRGQNVTFRCDPISEHNRLYWYRQTLGQGPEFLTYFQNEAQLEKSRLLSDRFSAERPKGSFSTLEIQRTEQGDSAMYLCASSLGTGKNTGELFFGEGSRLTVL.